This T cell receptor (beta chain) was documented in a study of CD8+ T cells in alopecia areata. The overall study: Treated patients received oral tofacitinib, 5 to 10 mg twice daily.

Alopecia areata patients gave lesional scalp punch biopsies and peripheral blood samples. This clone was detected only a few times. What it recognizes is unknown. General observations from the study: TCR sharing across patients was less clear than in mice, possibly HLA-related. Scalp sample sequencing also detects resident alphabeta T cells of normal skin.

It was cDNA, reverse transcribed from extracted RNA, that served as the sequencing template. The protocol was immunoSEQ multiplex PCR, while the TCRdb copy is restricted to in-frame clones and leaves out a portion. Here the sample spans some 170,000 clones, 59% being singletons. The CDR3 is 13 residues long. The germline V gene has CDR1 SQVTM and CDR2 ANQGSEA. V was trimmed by 0 bases and J by 12 bases, leaving 15 bases between them. The chain employs TRBV29-1 and TRBJ2-1; D might be TRBD1 (5 bases). Sequenced here: CD4+ T cells sorted from blood, sampled at week 0. This TCR was sampled from a human donor with alopecia areata. CDR3 bases: TGCAGCGTTGAAGATCTTGGCAGAAGGGGGCAGTTCTTC. This codes for CSVEDLGRRGQFF.